A selection of T cell receptor beta chains follows, all from one sample in a study of T cells in localized non-small cell lung cancer. The method was immunoSEQ multiplex PCR; TCRdb's version includes in-frame clones alone and lacks a portion of them. The sample shows around 12,000 clones, over 70% of them seen only once. Sequencing used peripheral blood, obtained before any cancer treatment. All receptors derive from a male donor at least 60 years old with stage I lung adenocarcinoma. Both conserved end residues are part of each CDR3. D genes are given only for firm matches. Not every row has a clone size; where given, it reads once, few, many or a size class.

TRBJ1-5,TRBV19,once,NA,TGTGCCAGTAATGTGGACTCCAATCAGCCCCAGCATTTT,CASNVDSNQPQHF
TRBJ2-5,TRBV2,NA,TRBD1,TGTGCCAGCAGGACGACAGGGGGTGTGGAGACCCAGTACTTC,CASRTTGGVETQYF
TRBJ2-1,TRBV18,NA,NA,TGTGCCAGCTCACCGACAGCCTTCTCCTACAATGAGCAGTTCTTC,CASSPTAFSYNEQFF
TRBJ2-7,TRBV6-5,NA,NA,TGTGCCAGCAGTTACGGGGCGTGGGAGCAGTACTTC,CASSYGAWEQYF
TRBJ2-7,TRBV19,NA,TRBD2,TGTGCCAGTAGTAGGACTAGCGGGAGTAAGGAGCAGTACTTC,CASSRTSGSKEQYF
TRBJ1-2,TRBV28,once,TRBD1,TGTGCCAGCAGTTTGACAGGGGGCGCTAACTATGGCTACACCTTC,CASSLTGGANYGYTF
TRBJ1-3,TRBV4-1,NA,TRBD1,TGCGCCAGCAGCCAAGAACAGGGGGGCTCTGGAAACACCATATATTTT,CASSQEQGGSGNTIYF
TRBJ2-7,TRBV6-5,NA,NA,TGTGCCAGCAGTTACCAAGGGAACGAGCAGTACTTC,CASSYQGNEQYF
TRBJ1-1,TRBV15,NA,NA,TGTGCCACCAGCAGAGGAGGGCAGGGTGGGTTTAGGACTGAAGCTTTCTTT,CATSRGGQGGFRTEAFF
TRBJ2-1,TRBV6-4,NA,NA,TGTGCCAGCAGAAGGTGGGCCCGCGACAATGAGCAGTTCTTC,CASRRWARDNEQFF
TRBJ1-1,TRBV2,NA,NA,TGTGCCAGCAGTGCCCAGGGAGGGAACACTGAAGCTTTCTTT,CASSAQGGNTEAFF
TRBJ1-3,TRBV15,NA,NA,TGTGCCACCAGCAGAGATCGGTCATCTGGAAACACCATATATTTT,CATSRDRSSGNTIYF
TRBJ2-7,TRBV7-7,NA,TRBD2,TGTGCCAGCAGCCCTAGCGGAACCGCCTACGAGCAGTACTTC,CASSPSGTAYEQYF
TRBJ2-3,TRBV7-9,NA,TRBD2,TGTGCCAGCAGCTTTTCTAGCGGGAGAGGTACGCAGTATTTT,CASSFSSGRGTQYF
TRBJ2-6,TRBV5-1,NA,NA,TGCGCCAGCAGCCCGGGACGGCTGCCGGGGGCCAACGTCCTGACTTTC,CASSPGRLPGANVLTF
TRBJ2-7,TRBV10-3,NA,TRBD2,TGTGCCATCAGTGGGTCTAGCGGGAGTCCTCTACAGTACTTC,CAISGSSGSPLQYF
TRBJ2-4,TRBV5-1,NA,NA,TGCGCCAGCAGCTTGGGAGGGGAAGGCAAAAACATTCAGTACTTC,CASSLGGEGKNIQYF
TRBJ2-7,TRBV7-9,NA,NA,TGTGCCAGCAGCCCCGATCGACGTACTTCCAAATTCTACGAGCAGTACTTC,CASSPDRRTSKFYEQYF
TRBJ2-3,TRBV5-6,NA,NA,TGTGCCAGCAGCTTGGCCATCGACTATACAGATACGCAGTATTTT,CASSLAIDYTDTQYF
TRBJ1-2,TRBV4-1,few,NA,TGCGCCAGCAGCCAATTGGCAGGGGTGTATGGCTACACCTTC,CASSQLAGVYGYTF
TRBJ2-1,TRBV9,NA,NA,TGTGCCAGCAGCGTAGCTATCTCGCCCGGATTCAGTGAGCAGTTCTTC,CASSVAISPGFSEQFF
TRBJ2-7,TRBV13,NA,NA,TGTGCCAGCAGCTTACCGGGATCACAAAAAACCTACGAGCAGTACTTC,CASSLPGSQKTYEQYF
TRBJ1-5,TRBV12-5,NA,NA,TGTGCTAGTGCCGACGAAGGATATCAGCCCCAGCATTTT,CASADEGYQPQHF
TRBJ2-7,TRBV11-2,NA,NA,TGTGCCAGCAGCCGACAGATGGGAGGGGGCTACGAGCAGTACTTC,CASSRQMGGGYEQYF
TRBJ1-6,TRBV6-1,NA,TRBD1,TGTGCCAGCAGTGACCCTGGACAGGGAGGGAATTCACCCCTCCACTTT,CASSDPGQGGNSPLHF
TRBJ2-3,TRBV5-4,NA,TRBD2,TGTGCCAGCAGCACCCCGACTAGCGGGAGAACAGATACGCAGTATTTT,CASSTPTSGRTDTQYF
TRBJ2-7,TRBV7-6,NA,TRBD1,TGTGCCAGCAGTATAGGGGGCGGGCCAGCCTACGAGCAGTACTTC,CASSIGGGPAYEQYF
TRBJ2-7,TRBV5-1,few,NA,TGCGCCAGCAGCTTGGGAGATGCTGAAACATCTGGTCGGCAGTACTTC,CASSLGDAETSGRQYF
TRBJ1-1,TRBV28,NA,TRBD1,TGTGCCAGCAGTCAAGCGACAGGGGGCAATTGGGCTTTCTTT,CASSQATGGNWAFF
TRBJ1-4,TRBV28,NA,TRBD1,TGTGCCAGCGCGACCTGGACAGGAGCAAAAGAAAAACTGTTTTTT,CASATWTGAKEKLFF
TRBJ1-2,TRBV10-3,NA,TRBD1,TGTGCCATCAGTCGTACAGGGGGCCTCGCCTATGGCTACACCTTC,CAISRTGGLAYGYTF
TRBJ1-1,TRBV2,NA,TRBD1,TGTGCCAGCACCTACAGGGGGAGGGACACTGAAGCTTTCTTT,CASTYRGRDTEAFF
TRBJ2-3,TRBV2,NA,TRBD2,TGTGCCAGCAGGCTAGCGGGAGGAGCAGATACGCAGTATTTT,CASRLAGGADTQYF
TRBJ2-1,TRBV5-6,NA,NA,TGTGCCAGCAGCCGCCGGAACAATAACAATGAGCAGTTCTTC,CASSRRNNNNEQFF
TRBJ2-2,TRBV2,NA,NA,TGTGCCAGCAGTGACCGGGGGTCTGTTACCGGGGAGCTGTTTTTT,CASSDRGSVTGELFF
TRBJ2-7,TRBV10-3,NA,NA,TGTGCCATCAAAGAGGCGAGCTCCTACGAGCAGTACTTC,CAIKEASSYEQYF
TRBJ1-2,TRBV19,once,NA,TGTGCCAGTAGTCTCGAAAGCACTAACTATGGCTACACCTTC,CASSLESTNYGYTF
TRBJ2-5,TRBV4-2,NA,NA,TGTGCCAGCAGCCAAGGGATGCGCGAAGACCAAGAGACCCAGTACTTC,CASSQGMREDQETQYF
TRBJ2-1,TRBV18,NA,NA,TGTGCCAGCTCACCACCGGGCAGGACCAGCTCCTACAATGAGCAGTTCTTC,CASSPPGRTSSYNEQFF
TRBJ1-5,TRBV27,NA,NA,TGTGCCAGCAGTGCCCTGACGGGGCGGTGGAGCAATCAGCCCCAGCATTTT,CASSALTGRWSNQPQHF
TRBJ1-2,TRBV30,NA,NA,TGTGCCTGGAGTGTACCCGGGTATGGCTACACCTTC,CAWSVPGYGYTF
TRBJ2-1,TRBV7-3,NA,NA,TGTGCCAGCAGCTCGGGGACCACTAGGGGGCAGTTCTTC,CASSSGTTRGQFF
TRBJ2-7,TRBV5-8,NA,NA,TGTGCCAGCAGCGATACGACGGTTAGCTCCTACGAGCAGTACTTC,CASSDTTVSSYEQYF
TRBJ2-5,TRBV7-6,NA,NA,TGTGCCAGCAGCCCCGGTCCAGGACCACTAGAGACCCAGTACTTC,CASSPGPGPLETQYF
TRBJ1-5,TRBV19,NA,NA,TGTGCCAGTAGTAAGGAGGGCCTTAGCAATCAGCCCCAGCATTTT,CASSKEGLSNQPQHF
TRBJ1-1,TRBV7-2,NA,TRBD1,TGTGCCAGCCTGGGACAGTGGAACACTGAAGCTTTCTTT,CASLGQWNTEAFF